This T cell receptor beta chain came from a study of T cell clones after liver transplantation. Sequencing used immunoSEQ multiplex PCR; TCRdb keeps in-frame clones, though not all of them. The profile shows 70,000 to 80,000 clones, roughly 90% of them singletons. V lost 4 bases and J lost 7; bases outside the gene matches: 10. The CDR3 runs 16 residues. In germline, CDR1 is LGHNT, CDR2 FRNRAP. The rearrangement uses TRBV12-5 and TRBJ2-5; TRBD2 matches at 12 bases. This receptor was identified in a human donor who received a liver transplant. Sample: CD4+ T cells from blood, taken before liver transplant. The CDR3 is CASGSLLAGGPGTQYF. In DNA, the CDR3 is TGTGCTAGTGGTTCCCTCCTAGCGGGAGGGCCCGGGACCCAGTACTTC.